These T cell receptor beta chains were read from a single sample in a study of Ad26.COV2.S vaccination and SARS-CoV-2 variants. The table came from immunoSEQ multiplex PCR; TCRdb's copy has only in-frame clones and leaves some out. The data show 300,000 to 400,000 clones, around nine tenths seen once. This specimen was peripheral blood, taken in a trial of Ad26.COV2.S vaccine versus placebo. The receptor source for this set is a person between 18 and 65 years old who received the Ad26.COV2.S COVID-19 vaccine or a placebo. The CDR3 runs from the conserved cysteine through the conserved F or W. D genes are given only for firm matches. Part of the rows lack a size; the others show once, few, many or a class for expanded clones.

V gene	clone size	J gene	D gene	CDR3 protein	CDR3 DNA
TRBV27	-	TRBJ2-1	-	CATSVGSGESYNEQFF	TGTGCCACCTCAGTCGGTTCGGGGGAATCCTACAATGAGCAGTTCTTC
TRBV7-2	-	TRBJ2-3	TRBD2	CASSSTLAGPSTDTQYF	TGTGCCAGCAGCTCAACACTAGCGGGACCTAGCACAGATACGCAGTATTTT
TRBV19	-	TRBJ2-7	TRBD1	CASSGGTGGHYEQYF	TGTGCCAGTAGTGGAGGGACAGGGGGACACTACGAGCAGTACTTC
TRBV7-2	-	TRBJ2-3	TRBD2	CASSLILAVTDTQYF	TGTGCCAGCAGCTTAATACTAGCGGTAACAGATACGCAGTATTTT
TRBV7-2	-	TRBJ1-2	-	CASSPGYGYTF	TGTGCCAGCAGCCCAGGGTATGGCTACACCTTC
TRBV11-2	-	TRBJ1-2	-	CASSLGPNTNYGYTF	TGTGCCAGCAGCTTAGGGCCGAATACTAACTATGGCTACACCTTC
TRBV2	-	TRBJ2-7	-	CASDATYEQYF	TGTGCCAGCGACGCAACCTACGAGCAGTACTTC
TRBV7-3	-	TRBJ2-1	TRBD2	CASSPVGGLAGYSYNEQFF	TGTGCCAGCAGCCCCGTGGGGGGGCTAGCGGGGTACTCCTACAATGAGCAGTTCTTC
TRBV4-3	-	TRBJ1-3	TRBD1	CASSQNRGVYGNTIYF	TGCGCCAGCAGCCAAAACAGGGGAGTATACGGAAACACCATATATTTT
TRBV9	-	TRBJ1-1	TRBD1	CASSATGGEVGLEAFF	TGTGCCAGCAGCGCCACAGGGGGCGAGGTGGGGCTCGAAGCTTTCTTT
TRBV7-2	-	TRBJ2-5	-	CASSLVSRQETQYF	TGTGCCAGCAGCTTAGTAAGCAGACAAGAGACCCAGTACTTC
TRBV18	-	TRBJ2-3	TRBD2	CASSRGTSGSADTQYF	TGTGCCAGCTCCCGGGGGACTAGCGGGAGTGCAGATACGCAGTATTTT
TRBV7-9	-	TRBJ1-2	TRBD1	CASSFGTGENGYTF	TGTGCCAGCAGCTTTGGGACAGGGGAAAATGGCTACACCTTC
TRBV5-4	-	TRBJ2-3	-	CASSLVRVPDTQYF	TGTGCCAGCAGCTTGGTTCGGGTACCAGATACGCAGTATTTT
TRBV4-3	-	TRBJ2-5	TRBD2	CASSQDWAGGGLETQYF	TGCGCCAGCAGCCAAGATTGGGCGGGAGGTGGGTTGGAGACCCAGTACTTC
TRBV7-9	few	TRBJ2-7	TRBD2	CASSPSGLDYEQYF	TGTGCCAGCAGCCCCTCTGGACTAGACTACGAGCAGTACTTC
TRBV5-1	-	TRBJ1-2	TRBD1	CASRLGQGAEGYTF	TGCGCCAGCAGACTGGGACAGGGGGCGGAAGGCTACACCTTC
TRBV24-1	-	TRBJ2-1	TRBD1	CATRTGGSHNEQFF	TGTGCCACCAGAACAGGGGGGTCCCACAATGAGCAGTTCTTC
TRBV6-1	-	TRBJ1-5	TRBD1	CASSEWTGNSNQPQHF	TGTGCCAGCAGTGAGTGGACAGGGAATAGCAATCAGCCCCAGCATTTT
TRBV7-9	-	TRBJ1-1	-	CASSPTGHDAFF	TGTGCCAGCAGCCCCACAGGGCACGACGCTTTCTTT
TRBV5-4	few	TRBJ2-2	TRBD2	CASSFWGLAGGPGTGELFF	TGTGCCAGCAGCTTCTGGGGACTAGCGGGAGGGCCGGGCACCGGGGAGCTGTTTTTT
TRBV6-5	-	TRBJ1-4	TRBD1	CASSTGGDEKLFF	TGTGCCAGCAGTACAGGGGGCGATGAAAAACTGTTTTTT
TRBV6-2/TRBV6-3	-	TRBJ2-3	-	CASSALTNTQYF	TGTGCCAGCAGTGCCCTTACGAATACGCAGTATTTT
TRBV28	-	TRBJ1-6	-	CASSKGLYSPLHF	TGTGCCAGCAGTAAGGGGTTGTATTCACCCCTCCACTTT
TRBV20-1	-	TRBJ1-2	-	CSASGETEGSRYGYTF	TGCAGTGCTAGTGGCGAGACGGAGGGATCCCGCTATGGCTACACCTTC
TRBV19	-	TRBJ2-2	TRBD1	CASQGQGDTGELFF	TGTGCCAGCCAAGGACAGGGTGACACCGGGGAGCTGTTTTTT
TRBV6-4	-	TRBJ2-3	TRBD2	CASSDILADKTRTTDTQYF	TGTGCCAGCAGTGACATACTAGCGGACAAAACTCGGACCACAGATACGCAGTATTTT
TRBV5-1	-	TRBJ2-7	-	CASSLANRPDSSMEQYF	TGCGCCAGCAGCTTGGCAAACAGACCCGATTCAAGCATGGAGCAGTACTTC
TRBV7-9	-	TRBJ2-3	-	CASSLRRQTDTQYF	TGTGCCAGCAGCTTACGGCGGCAGACAGATACGCAGTATTTT
TRBV6-1	many	TRBJ1-3	-	CASSEAVPGTVSGNTIYF	TGTGCCAGCAGTGAAGCCGTACCCGGGACCGTCTCTGGAAACACCATATATTTT
TRBV13	-	TRBJ1-1	-	CASSITQGIGNTEAFF	TGTGCCAGCAGCATTACCCAGGGGATTGGGAACACTGAAGCTTTCTTT
TRBV5-4	-	TRBJ1-1	-	CASSLGGAGNTEAFF	TGTGCCAGCAGCTTGGGGGGGGCAGGGAACACTGAAGCTTTCTTT
TRBV2	few	TRBJ2-1	TRBD2	CASSEWTSGFLRTYNEQFF	TGTGCCAGCAGTGAGTGGACTAGCGGGTTTCTAAGAACCTACAATGAGCAGTTCTTC
TRBV7-8	-	TRBJ1-5	-	CASSLGYGGRNQPQHF	TGTGCCAGCAGCTTAGGGTACGGAGGGAGGAATCAGCCCCAGCATTTT
TRBV20-1	-	TRBJ1-1	-	CSASRVNTEAFF	TGCAGTGCTAGTCGGGTGAACACTGAAGCTTTCTTT
TRBV7-9	-	TRBJ1-3	TRBD1	CASSLDRGLGNTIYF	TGTGCCAGCAGCTTAGACAGGGGGCTAGGAAACACCATATATTTT
TRBV4-2	-	TRBJ2-1	TRBD2	CASSQVSGRVLNEQFF	TGTGCCAGCAGCCAAGTTAGCGGGAGAGTCCTCAATGAGCAGTTCTTC
TRBV28	once	TRBJ2-1	TRBD1	CASSLLPGQGAVNEQFF	TGTGCCAGCAGTTTATTGCCGGGCCAGGGGGCGGTCAATGAGCAGTTCTTC
TRBV28	-	TRBJ1-4	-	CASHGGVEKLFF	TGTGCCAGCCACGGGGGGGTTGAAAAACTGTTTTTT
TRBV6-5	-	TRBJ2-7	TRBD2	CASRGSGSPPGQYF	TGTGCCAGCAGAGGAAGCGGGAGCCCCCCCGGGCAGTACTTC
TRBV4-2	-	TRBJ2-7	-	CASRGEEYEQYF	TGTGCCAGCAGGGGAGAGGAGTACGAGCAGTACTTC
TRBV5-4	-	TRBJ2-1	-	CASSLGQGGNEQFF	TGTGCCAGCAGCCTCGGGCAGGGAGGAAATGAGCAGTTCTTC
TRBV6-2/TRBV6-3	-	TRBJ1-1	-	CASSYLLAEAFF	TGTGCCAGCAGTTACCTTTTAGCTGAAGCTTTCTTT
TRBV5-1	-	TRBJ1-1	-	CASSLATGSGATEAFF	TGCGCCAGCAGCTTGGCCACAGGTTCGGGTGCCACTGAAGCTTTCTTT